The T cell receptor (beta chain) described here comes from a study of blood T cell repertoires in COVID-19. Across the whole study: Nucleic acid was either cDNA or gDNA, and it came from T cells, B-cell-depleted T cells, or PBMCs.

This table comes from immunoSEQ multiplex PCR, and its TCRdb copy is limited to in-frame clones, with some not included. The top ten clones hold approximately 6% of a sample with 78,000 or so clones, 75% to 85% of them seen once. This clonotype was obtained from an older woman with acute or convalescent COVID-19. The sequencing input was peripheral blood.

The CDR3, as DNA: TGTGCCAGTAGTAGGGGGGGACATCAGCCCCAGCATTTT. Translation: CASSRGGHQPQHF. V and J are TRBV19 and TRBJ1-5, with a weak D call TRBD1 (5 bases). Germline CDR1 is LNHDA and CDR2 is SQIVND (reference sequence). V was pared by 4 bases and J by 5 bases, with 9 bases between. The CDR3 runs 13 residues.